These 11 T cell receptor beta chains were all obtained from the same sample, sequenced in a study of blood T cell repertoires in COVID-19. Clones were sequenced by immunoSEQ multiplex PCR, and TCRdb holds only the in-frame ones, with some missing. The table has 200,000 to 250,000 clones, 80% to 85% seen once. Input material: peripheral blood. The receptor set was obtained from a woman aged 25-40 years who had recovered from COVID-19.

The chain combines TRBV7-6 with TRBJ1-1; 12 bases are shared with TRBD1. Losses at the gene ends were 4 bases for V and 5 bases for J; bases not matched to a gene: 8. The germline V gene has CDR1 SGHVS and CDR2 FNYEAQ. The CDR3 spans 16 residues. The CDR3 loop is CASSSWDRGRVTEAFF. Written as DNA, the CDR3 is TGTGCCAGCAGCTCTTGGGACAGGGGGCGAGTTACTGAAGCTTTCTTT.

The chain joins TRBV10-3 to TRBJ2-2, with 8 bases matching TRBD1. Germline trimming cut 0 bases from V and 1 base from J; bases unmatched to any gene: 10. CDR3 length: 19 residues. The germline CDR1 and CDR2 sequences are ENHRY and SYGVKD. The CDR3 protein is CAISESRPGGFLNTGELFF. The CDR3 DNA reads TGTGCCATCAGTGAGTCGAGGCCAGGGGGCTTCCTGAACACCGGGGAGCTGTTTTTT.

The rearrangement links TRBV5-1 to TRBJ2-1, with 9 positions matching TRBD2. CDR1 and CDR2 (germline): SGHRS, YFSETQ. CDR3 length equals 17 residues. The V gene end was trimmed by 0 bases and the J gene end by 7 bases; junction bases not matched to a gene: 11. The CDR3 DNA reads as TGCGCCAGCAGCTTGGGCCGGACTAGCGATGCGGGGAATGAGCAGTTCTTC. Amino acids: CASSLGRTSDAGNEQFF.

The chain recombines TRBV24-1 with TRBJ1-2, with 9 nucleotides matching TRBD1. CDR3 length: 13 amino acids. J lost 6 bases, V lost 4 bases, and 2 bases had no gene match. Per the germline V gene, CDR1 is KGHDR and CDR2 is SFDVKD. CDR3 sequence reads: CATSDGTGNGYTF. The CDR3 DNA is TGTGCCACCAGTGACGGGACAGGGAATGGCTACACCTTC.

As DNA, the CDR3 is TGTGCCAGCAGGACAGACAGACACTCCTACGAGCAGTACTTC. This sequence encodes CASRTDRHSYEQYF. This rearrangement joins TRBV2 to TRBJ2-7, with D tentatively TRBD1 (5 bases). This CDR3 is 14 amino acids long. The V gene lost 6 bases and the J gene lost 0 bases, with 12 bases spanning the gap. Germline V gene data show CDR1 as SNHLY and CDR2 as FYNNEI. The full variable domain, rest sourced from reference TRBV2 and TRBJ2-7, is EPEVTQTPSHQVTQMGQEVILRCVPISNHLYFYWYRQILGQKVEFLVSFYNNEISEKSEIFDDQFSVERPDGSNFTLKIRSTKLEDSAMYFCASRTDRHSYEQYFGPGTRLTVT.

This clone has a single count. This rearrangement joins TRBV10-3 to TRBJ2-5; tentatively, D is TRBD1 (6 bases). V lost 10 bases and J lost 0, with 9 bases in between. This CDR3 region has 12 residues. Germline V gene data show CDR1 as ENHRY and CDR2 as SYGVKD. CDR3 sequence reads: CATRQDQETQYF. For the CDR3, the DNA is TGTGCCACCCGACAGGACCAAGAGACCCAGTACTTC.

The rearrangement links TRBV6-5 to TRBJ2-3; TRBD2 matches 10 bases. This CDR3 comprises 14 residues. V lost 6 bases to trimming and J lost 4 bases; unmatched junction nucleotides: 4. The germline CDR1 and CDR2 sequences are MNHEY and SVGAGI. The CDR3 spells CASRLAGGPDTQYF. Here the CDR3 DNA reads TGTGCCAGCAGATTAGCGGGGGGCCCAGATACGCAGTATTTT.

V is TRBV24-1 and J is TRBJ1-1; TRBD1 matches 9 bases. The junction had 7 bases not matched to a gene; V was cut back by 4 bases and J by 5 bases. Germline V gives CDR1 KGHDR, CDR2 SFDVKD. This CDR3 has 15 residues. This CDR3 is CATSDTGTGKTEAFF. In DNA form, the CDR3 reads TGTGCCACCAGTGACACTGGGACAGGGAAAACTGAAGCTTTCTTT.

This chain links TRBV3-1 (or the pseudogene TRBV3-2) with TRBJ1-5; D might be TRBD1 (5 bases). Trimming cost V 5 bases and J 4 bases, with 12 bases left between them. The CDR3 runs 14 residues. In germline, CDR1 is LGHDT, CDR2 YNNKEL (reference sequence). The CDR3 DNA reads TGTGCCAGCAGCGAAAGGGGAAAGAATCAGCCCCAGCATTTT. This codes for CASSERGKNQPQHF.

The rearrangement joins TRBV5-6 to TRBJ2-7; 8 bases align to TRBD2. CDR1 is SGHDT, CDR2 YYEEEE, per germline. J was trimmed by 0 bases and V by 3 bases; bases with no gene match: 2. The CDR3 is 14 residues long. The chain's CDR3 is CASSSGLDSYEQYF. CDR3 nucleotide sequence: TGTGCCAGCAGCTCGGGACTAGACTCCTACGAGCAGTACTTC.

Here the CDR3 DNA reads TGTGCCAGCCTCGAATGGACAGGGGGAACTAATGAAAAACTGTTTTTT. This gives the protein CASLEWTGGTNEKLFF. This chain joins TRBV19 and TRBJ1-4, with 10 bases that match TRBD1. The CDR3 sequence is 16 residues long. The germline V gene has CDR1 LNHDA and CDR2 SQIVND (reference sequence). Trimming at V came to 9 bases and at J to 1 base, leaving 8 bases not matched to a gene.